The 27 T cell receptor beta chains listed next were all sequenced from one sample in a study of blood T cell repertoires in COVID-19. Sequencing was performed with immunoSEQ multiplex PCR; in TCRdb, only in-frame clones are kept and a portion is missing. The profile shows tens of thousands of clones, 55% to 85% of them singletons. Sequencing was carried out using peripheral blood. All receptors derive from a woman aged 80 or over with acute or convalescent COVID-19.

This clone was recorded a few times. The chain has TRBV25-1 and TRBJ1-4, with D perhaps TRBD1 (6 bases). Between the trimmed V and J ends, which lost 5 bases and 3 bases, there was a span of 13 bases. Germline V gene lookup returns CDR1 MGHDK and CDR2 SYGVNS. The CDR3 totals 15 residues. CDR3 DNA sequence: TGTGCCAGCAGTACCCAGACAGGTTCTAATGAAAAACTGTTTTTT. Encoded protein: CASSTQTGSNEKLFF.

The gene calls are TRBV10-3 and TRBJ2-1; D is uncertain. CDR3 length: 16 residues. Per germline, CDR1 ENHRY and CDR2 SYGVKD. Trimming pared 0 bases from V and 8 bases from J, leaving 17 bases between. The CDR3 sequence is CAISESVNPPVDEQFF. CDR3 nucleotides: TGTGCCATCAGTGAGTCTGTAAACCCCCCAGTGGATGAGCAGTTCTTC.

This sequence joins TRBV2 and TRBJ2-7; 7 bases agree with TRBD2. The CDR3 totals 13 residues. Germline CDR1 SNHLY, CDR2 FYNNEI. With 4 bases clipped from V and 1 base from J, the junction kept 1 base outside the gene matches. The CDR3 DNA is TGTGCCAGCAGTGCCGGGAGGTCCTACGAGCAGTACTTC. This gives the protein CASSAGRSYEQYF.

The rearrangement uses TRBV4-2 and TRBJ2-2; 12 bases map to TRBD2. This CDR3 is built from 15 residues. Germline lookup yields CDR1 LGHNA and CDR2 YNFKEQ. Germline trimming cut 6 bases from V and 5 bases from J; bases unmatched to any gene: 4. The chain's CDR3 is CASSPSGGATGELFF. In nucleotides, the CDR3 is TGTGCCAGCAGTCCTAGCGGGGGGGCAACCGGGGAGCTGTTTTTT.

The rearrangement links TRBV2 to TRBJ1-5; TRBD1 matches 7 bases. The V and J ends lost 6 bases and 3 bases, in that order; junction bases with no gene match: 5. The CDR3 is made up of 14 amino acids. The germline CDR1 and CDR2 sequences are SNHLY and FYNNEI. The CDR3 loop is CASRAGQFNQPQHF. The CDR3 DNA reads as TGTGCCAGCAGGGCGGGACAGTTCAATCAGCCCCAGCATTTT.

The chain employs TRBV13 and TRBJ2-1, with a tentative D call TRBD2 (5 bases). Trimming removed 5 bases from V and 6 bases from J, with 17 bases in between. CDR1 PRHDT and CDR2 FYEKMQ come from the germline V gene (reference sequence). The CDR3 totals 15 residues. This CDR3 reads CASSTQLPSINEQFF. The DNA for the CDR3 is TGTGCCAGCAGCACGCAACTTCCTAGCATCAATGAGCAGTTCTTC.

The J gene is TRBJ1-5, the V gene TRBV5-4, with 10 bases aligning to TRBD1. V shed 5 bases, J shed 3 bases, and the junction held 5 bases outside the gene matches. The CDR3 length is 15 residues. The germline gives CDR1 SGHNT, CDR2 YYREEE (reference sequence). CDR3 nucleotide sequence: TGTGCCAGCAGTCCCGGGACAGGGGACAATCAGCCCCAGCATTTT. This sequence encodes CASSPGTGDNQPQHF. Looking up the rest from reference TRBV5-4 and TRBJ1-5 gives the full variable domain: ETGVTQSPTHLIKTRGQQVTLRCSSQSGHNTVSWYQQALGQGPQFIFQYYREEENGRGNFPPRFSGLQFPNYSSELNVNALELDDSALYLCASSPGTGDNQPQHFGDGTRLSIL.

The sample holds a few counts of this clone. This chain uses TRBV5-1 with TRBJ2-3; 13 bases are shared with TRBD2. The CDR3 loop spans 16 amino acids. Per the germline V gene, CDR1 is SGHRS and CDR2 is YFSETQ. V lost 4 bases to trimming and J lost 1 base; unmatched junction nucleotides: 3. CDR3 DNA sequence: TGCGCCAGCAGCCGGGGGACTAGCGGGGGCACAGATACGCAGTATTTT. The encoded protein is CASSRGTSGGTDTQYF.

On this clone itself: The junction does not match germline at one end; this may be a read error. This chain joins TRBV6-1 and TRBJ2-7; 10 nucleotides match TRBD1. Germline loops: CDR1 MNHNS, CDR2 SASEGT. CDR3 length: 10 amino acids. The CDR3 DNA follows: TGTGCCAGCAGTGAGGGACAGGGGCACTTC. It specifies CASSEGQGHF.

This chain's CDR3 is CASGSAEAFF. For the CDR3, the DNA is TGTGCCAGCGGGAGCGCTGAAGCTTTCTTT. V is TRBV19 and J is TRBJ1-1; D gene uncertain. Germline values: CDR1 LNHDA, CDR2 SQIVND (reference sequence). The CDR3 length is 10 residues. Trimming took off 9 bases at V and 6 bases at J, with 8 bases between the two ends.

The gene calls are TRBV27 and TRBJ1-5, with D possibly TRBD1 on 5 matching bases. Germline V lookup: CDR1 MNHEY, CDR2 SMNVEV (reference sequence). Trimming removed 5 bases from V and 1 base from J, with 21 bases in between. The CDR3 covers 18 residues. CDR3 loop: CASSPQPPTVYSNQPQHF. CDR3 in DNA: TGTGCCAGCAGTCCTCAACCACCGACAGTGTACAGCAATCAGCCCCAGCATTTT.

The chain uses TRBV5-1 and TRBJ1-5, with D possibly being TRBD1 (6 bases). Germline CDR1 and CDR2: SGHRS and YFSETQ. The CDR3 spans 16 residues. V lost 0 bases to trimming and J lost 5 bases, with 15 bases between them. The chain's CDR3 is CASSLDGRGQYQPQHF. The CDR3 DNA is TGCGCCAGCAGCTTGGATGGCAGGGGTCAATATCAGCCCCAGCATTTT. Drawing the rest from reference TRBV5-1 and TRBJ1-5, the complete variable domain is KAGVTQTPRYLIKTRGQQVTLSCSPISGHRSVSWYQQTPGQGLQFLFEYFSETQRNKGNFPGRFSGRQFSNSRSEMNVSTLELGDSALYLCASSLDGRGQYQPQHFGDGTRLSIL.

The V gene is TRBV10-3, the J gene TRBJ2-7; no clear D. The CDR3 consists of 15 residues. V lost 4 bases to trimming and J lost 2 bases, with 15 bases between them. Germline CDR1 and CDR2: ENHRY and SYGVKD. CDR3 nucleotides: TGTGCCATCAGTGGGGCTGGCGCCGCCGCCTACGAGCAGTACTTC. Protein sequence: CAISGAGAAAYEQYF.

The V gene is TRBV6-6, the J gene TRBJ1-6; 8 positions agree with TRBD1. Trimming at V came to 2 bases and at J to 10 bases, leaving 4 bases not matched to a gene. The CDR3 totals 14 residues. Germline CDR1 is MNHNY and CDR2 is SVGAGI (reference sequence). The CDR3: CASSYGQGNSPLHF. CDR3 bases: TGTGCCAGCAGTTACGGACAGGGTAACTCACCCCTCCACTTT.

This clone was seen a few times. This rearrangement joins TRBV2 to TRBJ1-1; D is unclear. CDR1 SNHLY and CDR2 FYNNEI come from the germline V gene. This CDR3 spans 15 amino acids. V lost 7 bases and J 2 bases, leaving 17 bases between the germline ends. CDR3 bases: TGTGCCAGCACCGTCGTGCGACTAACAAACACTGAAGCTTTCTTT. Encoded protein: CASTVVRLTNTEAFF.

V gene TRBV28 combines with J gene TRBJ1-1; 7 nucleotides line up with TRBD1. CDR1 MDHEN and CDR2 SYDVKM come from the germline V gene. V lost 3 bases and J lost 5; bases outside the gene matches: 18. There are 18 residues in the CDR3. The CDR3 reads CASSFRRGRSLGLTEAFF. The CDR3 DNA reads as TGTGCCAGCAGTTTCAGGAGGGGGCGGTCGTTAGGTTTAACTGAAGCTTTCTTT.

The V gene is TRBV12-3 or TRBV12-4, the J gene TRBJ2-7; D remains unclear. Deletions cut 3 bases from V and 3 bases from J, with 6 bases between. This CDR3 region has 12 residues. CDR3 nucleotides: TGTGCCAGCAGTTTTATCCTCTACGAGCAGTACTTC. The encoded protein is CASSFILYEQYF.

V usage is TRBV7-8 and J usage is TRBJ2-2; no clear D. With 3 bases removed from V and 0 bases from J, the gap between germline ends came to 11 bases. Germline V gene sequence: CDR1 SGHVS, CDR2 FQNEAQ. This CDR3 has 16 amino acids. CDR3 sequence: CASSFLQTANTGELFF. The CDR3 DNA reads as TGTGCCAGCAGCTTTTTGCAAACGGCGAACACCGGGGAGCTGTTTTTT.

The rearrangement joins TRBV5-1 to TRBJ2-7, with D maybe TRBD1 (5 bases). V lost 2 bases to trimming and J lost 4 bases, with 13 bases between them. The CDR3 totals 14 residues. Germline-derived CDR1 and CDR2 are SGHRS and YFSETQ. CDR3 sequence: CASSLDSSPYEQYF. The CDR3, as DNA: TGCGCCAGCAGCTTAGACAGTTCCCCTTACGAGCAGTACTTC.

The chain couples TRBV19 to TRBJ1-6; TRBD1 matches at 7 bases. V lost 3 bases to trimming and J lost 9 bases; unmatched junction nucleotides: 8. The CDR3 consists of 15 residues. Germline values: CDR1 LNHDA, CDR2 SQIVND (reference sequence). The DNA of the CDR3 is TGTGCCAGTAGTATCCGACAGGGCGCCGCTTCACCCCTCCACTTT. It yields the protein CASSIRQGAASPLHF.

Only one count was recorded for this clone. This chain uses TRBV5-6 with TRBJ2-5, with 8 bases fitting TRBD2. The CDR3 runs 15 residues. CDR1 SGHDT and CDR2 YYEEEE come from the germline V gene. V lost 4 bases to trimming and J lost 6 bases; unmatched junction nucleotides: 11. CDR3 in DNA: TGTGCCAGCAGCCCCCAGCAGGTAGCGGGACAGACCCAGTACTTC. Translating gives CASSPQQVAGQTQYF.

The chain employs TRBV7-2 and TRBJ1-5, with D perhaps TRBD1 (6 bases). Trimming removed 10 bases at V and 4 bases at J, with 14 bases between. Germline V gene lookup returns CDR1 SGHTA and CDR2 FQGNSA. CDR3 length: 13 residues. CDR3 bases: TGTGCCACCAGAACAGGGCTGAATCAGCCCCAGCATTTT. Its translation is CATRTGLNQPQHF.

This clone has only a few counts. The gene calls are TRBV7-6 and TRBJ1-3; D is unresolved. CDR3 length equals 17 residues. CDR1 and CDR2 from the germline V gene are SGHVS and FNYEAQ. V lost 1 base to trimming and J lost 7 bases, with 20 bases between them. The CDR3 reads CASSLGAGPELGNTIYF. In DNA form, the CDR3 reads TGTGCCAGCAGCTTAGGTGCAGGACCTGAACTAGGGAACACCATATATTTT.

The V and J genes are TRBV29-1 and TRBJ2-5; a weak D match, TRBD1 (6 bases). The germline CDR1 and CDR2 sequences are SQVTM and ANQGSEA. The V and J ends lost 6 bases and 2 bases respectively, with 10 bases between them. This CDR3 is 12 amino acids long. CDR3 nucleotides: TGCAGCGTACGACAGGTACAAGAGACCCAGTACTTC. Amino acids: CSVRQVQETQYF. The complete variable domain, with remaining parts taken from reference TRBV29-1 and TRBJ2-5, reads SAVISQKPSRDICQRGTSLTIQCQVDSQVTMMFWYRQQPGQSLTLIATANQGSEATYESGFVIDKFPISRPNLTFSTLTVSNMSPEDSSIYLCSVRQVQETQYFGPGTRLLVL.

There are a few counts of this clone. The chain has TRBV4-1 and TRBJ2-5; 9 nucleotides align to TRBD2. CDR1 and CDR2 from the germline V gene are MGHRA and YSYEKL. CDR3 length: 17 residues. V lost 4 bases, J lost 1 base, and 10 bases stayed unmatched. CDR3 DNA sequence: TGCGCCAGCAGCCGATGGGGGGCTAGCGGGACCCAAGAGACCCAGTACTTC. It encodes CASSRWGASGTQETQYF.

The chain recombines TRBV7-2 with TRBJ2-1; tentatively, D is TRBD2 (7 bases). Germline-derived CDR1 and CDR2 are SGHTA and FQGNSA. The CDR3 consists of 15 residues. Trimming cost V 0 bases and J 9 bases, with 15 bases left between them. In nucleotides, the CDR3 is TGTGCCAGCAGCTTAGCGGGGGGGCTAGGTGGTGAGCAGTTCTTC. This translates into CASSLAGGLGGEQFF.

CDR3 in amino acids: CASSFQGGDTEAFF. The CDR3 bases are TGTGCCAGCAGCTTCCAGGGAGGTGACACTGAAGCTTTCTTT. The chain employs TRBV7-2 and TRBJ1-1, with a tentative D call TRBD1 (5 bases). V was cut by 3 bases and J by 3 bases, with 11 bases left in between. This CDR3 contains 14 residues. Germline V gene data show CDR1 as SGHTA and CDR2 as FQGNSA.